These 15 T cell receptor beta chains were sequenced from one sample in a study of T-cell reconstitution after alpha-beta-depleted transplantation in children (dated by TCRdb to the mid-2010s). The label giving this sample's treatment or condition can be read as: allogeneic hematopoietic cell transplantation with graft depleted of TCRalphabeta T cells and CD19 B cells. To prepare the library, PCR was applied. Sequencer: Illumina HiSeq 2500. TCR library preparation used molecular barcoding, with unique molecular identifiers applied to normalize quantification of the TCRbeta repertoire. In TCRdb, the public reads were trimmed at Q25 with fastp and aligned with MiXCR, with productive beta chains retained. One record per CDR3 amino acid sequence lists the most common genes and DNA. For this sample the table gives approximately 630,000 distinct CDR3 sequences, of which about 12% were detected only once. The ten largest clones capture 0.79% of the sample.

Source: PBMCs, taken before TCRalphabeta/CD19-depleted stem cell transplant. The source is a girl aged 2-10 years with congenital amegakaryocytic thrombocytopenia, due to receive a stem cell transplant.

Note on this clonotype: It may be a read error: a sequence one base away is much more abundant. The chain recombines TRBV28 with TRBJ1-2, with D possibly being TRBD1 (5 bases). This CDR3 is built from 12 residues. Germline assignment: CDR1 MDHEN and CDR2 SYDVKM. V was shortened by 6 bases and J by 12 bases, with 17 bases between the two germline ends. Here the CDR3 reads CASSPGFEGDTF. The CDR3 DNA follows: TGTGCCAGCAGCCCAGGGTTTGAGGGCGACACCTTC.

This clonotype was detected only a few times. The chain uses TRBV12-3 or TRBV12-4 and TRBJ2-1; 11 nucleotides line up with TRBD2. This CDR3 has 15 residues. V dropped 7 bases and J dropped 5; count of bases not matched to a gene: 7. CDR3 coding DNA: TGTGCCAGCATCAAGGCTAGCGGGGGGAACAATGAGCAGTTCTTC. Its translation: CASIKASGGNNEQFF.

This clonotype has at least ten counts. The chain employs TRBV20-1 and TRBJ2-3; D gene ambiguous. Trimming left V 8 bases short and J 0 bases short, with 3 bases between. The CDR3 is 10 residues long. The germline CDR1 and CDR2 sequences are DFQATT and SNEGSKA (reference sequence). CDR3 residues: CSFSTDTQYF. The CDR3 DNA is TGCAGTTTCAGCACAGATACGCAGTATTTT.

This clonotype was counted many times. V gene TRBV28 combines with J gene TRBJ2-4, with no clear D. The V gene's germline CDR1 is MDHEN and CDR2 SYDVKM. The CDR3 extends over 15 amino acids. The germline V and J ends were trimmed by 5 bases and 8 bases, with 19 bases remaining between them. CDR3 bases: TGTGCCAGCAGTCTCCACGTATTGGGTATGGACATTCAGTACTTC. This encodes CASSLHVLGMDIQYF.

This clonotype occurred a few times. The chain has TRBV12-3 or TRBV12-4 and TRBJ2-1; tentative D call: TRBD2 (5 bases). V shed 4 bases and J shed 1 base, with 5 bases lying between them. CDR3 length: 13 residues. The CDR3 region has the DNA TGTGCCAGCAGTTGGGAGTCCTACAATGAGCAGTTCTTC. Translated: CASSWESYNEQFF.

This clonotype was detected many times. The CDR3 nucleotides are TGTGCCAGCAGCCAAGGGACTGTGTCCAAAGGGGACAATGAGCAGTTCTTC. Its translation: CASSQGTVSKGDNEQFF. The chain recombines TRBV4-2 with TRBJ2-1, with D perhaps given as TRBD1 or TRBD2 (5 bases each). The CDR3 sequence is 17 residues long. V lost 1 base, J lost 5 bases, and 18 bases lay in between. Germline lookup yields CDR1 LGHNA and CDR2 YNFKEQ.

Details on this clonotype: This may stem from a read error, because a much larger clone lies one nucleotide away. The chain uses TRBV5-1 and TRBJ1-2; D unclear. The CDR3 covers 13 residues. CDR1 SGHRS and CDR2 YFSETQ come from the germline V gene. The CDR3 DNA sequence: TGCGCCAGCAGCTTGGACAGTCTCTATGGCGACACCTTC. Translation gives CASSLDSLYGDTF.

This clonotype has at least ten counts. The CDR3 loop reads CAISGQKETQYF. The CDR3 DNA sequence: TGTGCCATCAGTGGCCAGAAAGAGACCCAGTACTTC. The chain employs TRBV10-3 and TRBJ2-5; D gene unclear. The CDR3 runs to 12 residues. Trimming took off 4 bases at V and 3 bases at J, with 6 bases between the two ends. The germline CDR1 and CDR2 sequences are ENHRY and SYGVKD.

The chain links TRBV5-1 to TRBJ2-1, with 11 bases lining up with TRBD2. Germline-derived CDR1 and CDR2 are SGHRS and YFSETQ. The V and J ends lost 4 bases and 3 bases, in that order; junction bases with no gene match: 6. The CDR3 spans 16 residues. CDR3 DNA sequence: TGCGCCAGCAGCGTACTAGCGGGAGAGGGCTACAATGAGCAGTTCTTC. Translating it yields CASSVLAGEGYNEQFF.

At least ten counts were recorded for this clonotype. The CDR3 sequence: CASSLMGAGGTEAFF. CDR3 sequence (DNA): TGCGCCAGCAGCTTGATGGGGGCTGGGGGGACTGAAGCTTTCTTT. The chain uses TRBV5-1 and TRBJ1-1, with D perhaps matching TRBD1 (6 bases). Germline V gene sequence: CDR1 SGHRS, CDR2 YFSETQ. CDR3 length: 15 residues. V was cut by 1 base and J by 5 bases, with 15 bases left in between.

V and J are TRBV7-2 and TRBJ2-1; D is undetermined. CDR1 is SGHTA, CDR2 FQGNSA, per germline. Trimming took off 1 base at V and 8 bases at J, with 15 bases between the two ends. The CDR3 has 15 amino acids. CDR3 protein: CASSLGVSVGDEQFF. CDR3 in DNA: TGTGCCAGCAGCTTAGGGGTTTCGGTTGGGGATGAGCAGTTCTTC.

With regard to this clonotype: A much larger clone lies a single base off, so this may be a read error. V and J are TRBV11-2 and TRBJ1-1; unclear D gene. This CDR3 has 11 amino acids. In germline, CDR1 is SGHAT, CDR2 FQNNGV. CDR3 residues: CASRLQTEDFF. The CDR3, as DNA: TGTGCCAGCAGATTACAAACTGAAGATTTCTTT.

Comments on this clonotype: One base away lies a much larger clone, so this may be a sequencing read error. The chain is built from TRBV29-1 and TRBJ1-1; weak D call: TRBD1 (5 bases). CDR1 and CDR2 (germline): SQVTM, ANQGSEA. The CDR3 consists of 13 residues. Here the CDR3 reads CSVEGGSDTEASF. CDR3 sequence (DNA): TGCAGCGTTGAAGGGGGGTCGGACACTGAAGCTTCCTTT.

This clonotype was recorded at least ten times. The chain is built from TRBV7-8 and TRBJ2-3; 7 bases are shared with TRBD2. The CDR3 extends over 14 amino acids. The V and J ends lost 2 bases and 4 bases, in that order; junction bases with no gene match: 3. Germline CDR1 reads SGHVS; CDR2 reads FQNEAQ. The CDR3 bases are TGTGCCAGCAGCTTAATAGCGGGCGCAGATACGCAGTATTTT. Translation: CASSLIAGADTQYF. The whole variable domain, remainder taken from reference TRBV7-8 and TRBJ2-3, is GAGVSQSPRYKVAKRGQDVALRCDPISGHVSLFWYQQALGQGPEFLTYFQNEAQLDKSGLPSDRFFAERPEGSVSTLKIQRTQQEDSAVYLCASSLIAGADTQYFGPGTRLTVL.

The rearrangement links TRBV19 to TRBJ2-3; maybe TRBD2 (5 bases). The germline CDR1 and CDR2 sequences are LNHDA and SQIVND (reference sequence). The V end was cut by 5 bases, the J end by 1 base, with 16 bases between. The CDR3 length is 16 residues. The CDR3 sequence is CASSHTRAVRTDTQYF. CDR3 coding DNA: TGTGCCAGTAGTCACACAAGAGCGGTCCGCACAGATACGCAGTATTTT. Full variable domain (outside the CDR3, taken from reference TRBV19 and TRBJ2-3): DGGITQSPKYLFRKEGQNVTLSCEQNLNHDAMYWYRQDPGQGLRLIYYSQIVNDFQKGDIAEGYSVSREKKESFPLTVTSAQKNPTAFYLCASSHTRAVRTDTQYFGPGTRLTVL.